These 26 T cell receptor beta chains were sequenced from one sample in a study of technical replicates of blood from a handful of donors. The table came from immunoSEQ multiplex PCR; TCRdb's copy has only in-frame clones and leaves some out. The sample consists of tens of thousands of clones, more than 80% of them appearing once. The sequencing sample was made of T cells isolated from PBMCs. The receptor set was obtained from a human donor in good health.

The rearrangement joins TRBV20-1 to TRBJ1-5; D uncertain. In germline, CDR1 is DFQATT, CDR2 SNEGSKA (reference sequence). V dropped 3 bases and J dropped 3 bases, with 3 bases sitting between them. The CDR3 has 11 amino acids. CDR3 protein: CSASSNQPQHF. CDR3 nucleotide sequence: TGCAGTGCTAGCTCCAATCAGCCCCAGCATTTT.

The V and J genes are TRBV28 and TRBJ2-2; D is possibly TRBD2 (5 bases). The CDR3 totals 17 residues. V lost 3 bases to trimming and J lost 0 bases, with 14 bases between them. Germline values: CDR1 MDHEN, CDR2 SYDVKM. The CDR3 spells CASSLILSGANTGELFF. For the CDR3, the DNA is TGTGCCAGCAGTTTGATACTATCCGGGGCGAACACCGGGGAGCTGTTTTTT.

Here the CDR3 DNA reads TGCAGTGCTAGGAAAGGGGATGAGCAGTTCTTC. This codes for CSARKGDEQFF. The chain employs TRBV20-1 and TRBJ2-1, with a weak D call TRBD1 (5 bases). V was pared by 3 bases and J by 8 bases, with 8 bases between. CDR1 and CDR2 (germline): DFQATT, SNEGSKA (reference sequence). The CDR3 spans 11 residues.

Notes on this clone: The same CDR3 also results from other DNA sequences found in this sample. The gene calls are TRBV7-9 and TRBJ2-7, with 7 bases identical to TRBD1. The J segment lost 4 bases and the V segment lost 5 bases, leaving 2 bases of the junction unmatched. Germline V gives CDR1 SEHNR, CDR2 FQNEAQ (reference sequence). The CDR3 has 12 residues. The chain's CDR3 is CASSTGQYEQYF. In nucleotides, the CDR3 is TGTGCCAGCAGCACGGGACAGTACGAGCAGTACTTC.

The CDR3 DNA reads TGTGCCAGCAGCTTGGCGACAGGGTTCCTCCAAGAGACCCAGTACTTC. Its translation is CASSLATGFLQETQYF. The gene calls are TRBV5-5 and TRBJ2-5; 7 bases are shared with TRBD1. Germline V CDR1 and CDR2: SGHKS, YYEKEE (reference sequence). V lost 0 bases to trimming and J lost 1 base; unmatched junction nucleotides: 6. CDR3 length: 16 amino acids.

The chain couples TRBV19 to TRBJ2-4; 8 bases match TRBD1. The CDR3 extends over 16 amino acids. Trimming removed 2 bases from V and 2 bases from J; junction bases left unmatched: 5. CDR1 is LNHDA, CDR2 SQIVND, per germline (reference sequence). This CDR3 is CASSISGGVTKNIQYF. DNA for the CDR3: TGTGCCAGTAGTATATCAGGGGGCGTGACCAAAAACATTCAGTACTTC.

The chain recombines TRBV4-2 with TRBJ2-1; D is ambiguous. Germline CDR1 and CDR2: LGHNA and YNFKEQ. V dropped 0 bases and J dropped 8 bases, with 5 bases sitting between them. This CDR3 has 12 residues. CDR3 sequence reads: CASSQDAHEQFF. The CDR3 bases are TGTGCCAGCAGCCAAGATGCGCATGAGCAGTTCTTC.

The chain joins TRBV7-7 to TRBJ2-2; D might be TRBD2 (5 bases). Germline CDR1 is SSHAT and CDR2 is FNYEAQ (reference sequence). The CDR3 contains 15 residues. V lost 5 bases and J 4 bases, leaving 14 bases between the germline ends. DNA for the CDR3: TGTGCCAGCAGCCCGTCACTAGTTGTCACCGGGGAGCTGTTTTTT. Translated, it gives CASSPSLVVTGELFF.

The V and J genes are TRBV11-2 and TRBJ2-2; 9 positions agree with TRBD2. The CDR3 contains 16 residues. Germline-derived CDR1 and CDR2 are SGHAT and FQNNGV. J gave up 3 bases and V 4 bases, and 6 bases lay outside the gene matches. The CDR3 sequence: CASSSGGTSYTGELFF. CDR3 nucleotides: TGTGCCAGCAGCTCGGGGGGGACTAGCTACACCGGGGAGCTGTTTTTT.

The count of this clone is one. Written as DNA, the CDR3 is TGCGCCAGCAGCCCTAGCGGCGCCTACGAGCAGTACTTC. Protein sequence: CASSPSGAYEQYF. The rearrangement joins TRBV4-1 to TRBJ2-7; 7 bases line up with TRBD2. Germline assignment: CDR1 MGHRA and CDR2 YSYEKL. J lost 2 bases, V lost 4 bases, and 2 bases had no gene match. This CDR3 spans 13 amino acids.

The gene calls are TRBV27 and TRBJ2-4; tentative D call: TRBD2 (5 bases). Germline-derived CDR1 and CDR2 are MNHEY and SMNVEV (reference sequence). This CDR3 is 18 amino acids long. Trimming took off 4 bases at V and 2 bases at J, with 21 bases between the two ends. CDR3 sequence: CASSSVRASPLSKNIQYF. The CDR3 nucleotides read TGTGCCAGCAGTTCAGTTAGGGCTAGCCCCTTATCCAAAAACATTCAGTACTTC.

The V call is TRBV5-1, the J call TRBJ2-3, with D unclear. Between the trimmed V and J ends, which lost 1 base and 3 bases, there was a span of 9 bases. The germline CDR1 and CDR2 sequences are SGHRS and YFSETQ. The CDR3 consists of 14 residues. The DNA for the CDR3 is TGCGCCAGCAGCTTGTTAACAAAAACAGATACGCAGTATTTT. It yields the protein CASSLLTKTDTQYF.

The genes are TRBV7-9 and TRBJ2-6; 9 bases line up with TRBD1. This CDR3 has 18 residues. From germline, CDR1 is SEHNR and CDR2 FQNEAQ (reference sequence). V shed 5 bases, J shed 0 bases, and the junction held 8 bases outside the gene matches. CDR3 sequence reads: CASSTYRDRASGANVLTF. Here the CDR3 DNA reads TGTGCCAGCAGCACCTACCGGGACAGGGCCTCTGGGGCCAACGTCCTGACTTTC.

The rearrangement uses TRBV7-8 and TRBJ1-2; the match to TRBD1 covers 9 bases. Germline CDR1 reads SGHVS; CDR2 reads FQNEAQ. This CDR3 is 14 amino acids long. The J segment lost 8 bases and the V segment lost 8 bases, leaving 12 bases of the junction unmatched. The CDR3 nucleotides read TGTGCCAGCGGAGACAGGGGGACCTTTAGGGGCTACACCTTC. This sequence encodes CASGDRGTFRGYTF.

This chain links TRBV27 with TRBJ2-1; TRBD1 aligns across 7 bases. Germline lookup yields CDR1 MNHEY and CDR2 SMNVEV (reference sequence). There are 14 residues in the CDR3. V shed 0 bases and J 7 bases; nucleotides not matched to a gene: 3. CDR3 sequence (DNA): TGTGCCAGCAGTTTATCGAACAGGGGTAATGAGCAGTTCTTC. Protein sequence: CASSLSNRGNEQFF.

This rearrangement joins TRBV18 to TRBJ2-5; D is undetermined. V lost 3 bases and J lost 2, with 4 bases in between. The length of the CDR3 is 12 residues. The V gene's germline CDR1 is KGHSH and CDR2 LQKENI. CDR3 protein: CASSPQQETQYF. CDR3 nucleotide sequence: TGTGCCAGCTCACCTCAACAAGAGACCCAGTACTTC.

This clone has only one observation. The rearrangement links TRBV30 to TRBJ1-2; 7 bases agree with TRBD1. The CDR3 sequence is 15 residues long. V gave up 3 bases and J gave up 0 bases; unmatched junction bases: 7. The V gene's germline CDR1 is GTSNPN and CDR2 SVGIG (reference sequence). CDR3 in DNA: TGTGCCTGGAGGGTGACAGGGCCAGCTAACTATGGCTACACCTTC. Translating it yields CAWRVTGPANYGYTF.

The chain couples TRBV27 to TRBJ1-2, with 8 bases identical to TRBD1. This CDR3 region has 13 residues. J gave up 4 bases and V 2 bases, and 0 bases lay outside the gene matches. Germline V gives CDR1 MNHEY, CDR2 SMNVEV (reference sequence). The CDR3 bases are TGTGCCAGCAGTTTAACAGGGGGCTATGGCTACACCTTC. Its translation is CASSLTGGYGYTF.

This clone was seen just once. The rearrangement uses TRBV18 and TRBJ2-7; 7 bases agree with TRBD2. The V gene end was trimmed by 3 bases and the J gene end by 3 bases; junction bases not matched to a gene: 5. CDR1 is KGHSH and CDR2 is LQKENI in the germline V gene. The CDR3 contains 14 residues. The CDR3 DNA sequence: TGTGCCAGCTCACCGGAGTCTAGCGGCTACGAGCAGTACTTC. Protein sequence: CASSPESSGYEQYF. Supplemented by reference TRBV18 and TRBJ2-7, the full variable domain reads NAGVMQNPRHLVRRRGQEARLRCSPMKGHSHVYWYRQLPEEGLKFMVYLQKENIIDESGMPKERFSAEFPKEGPSILRIQQVVRGDSAAYFCASSPESSGYEQYFGPGTRLTVT.

The CDR3 here is CASGLNRARNTEAFF. CDR3 DNA sequence: TGTGCCAGCGGGCTGAACAGGGCCAGGAACACTGAAGCTTTCTTT. The chain joins TRBV7-9 to TRBJ1-1; D perhaps matches TRBD1 (6 bases). Per germline, CDR1 SEHNR and CDR2 FQNEAQ (reference sequence). Trimming cost V 8 bases and J 1 base, with 17 bases left between them. The CDR3 is 15 residues long.

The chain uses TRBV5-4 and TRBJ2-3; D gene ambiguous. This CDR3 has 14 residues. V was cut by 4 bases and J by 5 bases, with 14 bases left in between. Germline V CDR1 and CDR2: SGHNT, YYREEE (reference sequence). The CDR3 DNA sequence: TGTGCCAGCAGCCTCTTACCCCCCGGAGATACGCAGTATTTT. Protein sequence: CASSLLPPGDTQYF.

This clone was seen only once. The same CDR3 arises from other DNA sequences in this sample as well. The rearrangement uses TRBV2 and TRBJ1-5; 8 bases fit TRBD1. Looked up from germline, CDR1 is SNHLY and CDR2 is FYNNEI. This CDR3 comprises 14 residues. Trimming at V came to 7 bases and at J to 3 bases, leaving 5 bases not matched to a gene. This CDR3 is CASMRTGNNQPQHF. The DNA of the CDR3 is TGTGCCAGCATGAGGACAGGGAACAATCAGCCCCAGCATTTT.

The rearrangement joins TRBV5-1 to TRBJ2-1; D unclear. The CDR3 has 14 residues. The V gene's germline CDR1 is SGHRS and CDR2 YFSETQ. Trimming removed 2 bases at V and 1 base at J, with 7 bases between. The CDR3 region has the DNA TGCGCCAGCAGCTTTCAGGAATCCTACAATGAGCAGTTCTTC. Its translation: CASSFQESYNEQFF.

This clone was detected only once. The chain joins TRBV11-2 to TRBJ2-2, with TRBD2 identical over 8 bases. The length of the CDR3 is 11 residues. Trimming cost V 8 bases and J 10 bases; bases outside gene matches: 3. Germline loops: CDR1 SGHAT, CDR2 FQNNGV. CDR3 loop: CASPGGEELFF. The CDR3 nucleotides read TGTGCCAGCCCCGGGGGGGAGGAGCTGTTTTTT.

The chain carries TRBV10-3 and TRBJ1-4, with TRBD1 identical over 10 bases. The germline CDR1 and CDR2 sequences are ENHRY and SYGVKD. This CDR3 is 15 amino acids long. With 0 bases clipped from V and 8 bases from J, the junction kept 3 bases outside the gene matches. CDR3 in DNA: TGTGCCATCAGTGAGTCTCGGACAGGGGGGGAAAAACTGTTTTTT. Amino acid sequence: CAISESRTGGEKLFF.

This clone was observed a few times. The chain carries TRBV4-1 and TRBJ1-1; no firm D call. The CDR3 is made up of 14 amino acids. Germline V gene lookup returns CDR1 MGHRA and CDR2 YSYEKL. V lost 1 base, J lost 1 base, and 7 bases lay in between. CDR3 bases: TGCGCCAGCAGCCAAGGTGGAGGGAACACTGAAGCTTTCTTT. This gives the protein CASSQGGGNTEAFF.